These 4 T cell receptor beta chains share one sample of origin, sequenced in a study of blood T cell repertoires in COVID-19. The protocol was immunoSEQ multiplex PCR, while the TCRdb copy is restricted to in-frame clones and leaves out a portion. The sample consists of some 57,000 clones, nearly 90% of them appearing once. Sequenced: peripheral blood. These receptors all stem from a man in his fifties or sixties with acute or convalescent COVID-19.

The chain is built from TRBV9 and TRBJ1-1, with a tentative D call TRBD1 (5 bases). There are 15 residues in the CDR3. Trimming pared 0 bases from V and 5 bases from J, leaving 14 bases between. CDR1 is SGDLS, CDR2 YYNGEE, per germline. CDR3 sequence reads: CASSVAPGGRTEAFF. As DNA, the CDR3 is TGTGCCAGCAGCGTAGCCCCCGGGGGGAGGACTGAAGCTTTCTTT.

This chain uses TRBV11-3 with TRBJ2-5; 8 positions match TRBD1. Germline-derived CDR1 and CDR2 are SGHNT and YENEEA. The junction had 3 bases not matched to a gene; V was cut back by 3 bases and J by 0 bases. This CDR3 is built from 15 residues. CDR3 region: CASSLGQDYQETQYF. Here the CDR3 DNA reads TGTGCCAGCAGCTTGGGACAGGACTACCAAGAGACCCAGTACTTC.

The chain joins TRBV11-3 to TRBJ1-1, with D hard to call. This CDR3 contains 15 residues. CDR1 SGHNT and CDR2 YENEEA come from the germline V gene. V was trimmed by 3 bases and J by 0 bases, leaving 11 bases between them. This chain's CDR3 is CASSFGGEMNTEAFF. The CDR3 nucleotides read TGTGCCAGCAGCTTCGGCGGGGAGATGAACACTGAAGCTTTCTTT.

In its sample, this clone was seen once. The J gene is TRBJ2-6, the V gene TRBV9; 7 nucleotides agree with TRBD1. CDR1 and CDR2 (germline): SGDLS, YYNGEE. Losses at the gene ends were 0 bases for V and 0 bases for J; bases not matched to a gene: 12. CDR3 length equals 20 residues. For the CDR3, the DNA is TGTGCCAGCAGCGTAGCCTTTCGAACGGGACAGCTCTCTGGGGCCAACGTCCTGACTTTC. It encodes CASSVAFRTGQLSGANVLTF.